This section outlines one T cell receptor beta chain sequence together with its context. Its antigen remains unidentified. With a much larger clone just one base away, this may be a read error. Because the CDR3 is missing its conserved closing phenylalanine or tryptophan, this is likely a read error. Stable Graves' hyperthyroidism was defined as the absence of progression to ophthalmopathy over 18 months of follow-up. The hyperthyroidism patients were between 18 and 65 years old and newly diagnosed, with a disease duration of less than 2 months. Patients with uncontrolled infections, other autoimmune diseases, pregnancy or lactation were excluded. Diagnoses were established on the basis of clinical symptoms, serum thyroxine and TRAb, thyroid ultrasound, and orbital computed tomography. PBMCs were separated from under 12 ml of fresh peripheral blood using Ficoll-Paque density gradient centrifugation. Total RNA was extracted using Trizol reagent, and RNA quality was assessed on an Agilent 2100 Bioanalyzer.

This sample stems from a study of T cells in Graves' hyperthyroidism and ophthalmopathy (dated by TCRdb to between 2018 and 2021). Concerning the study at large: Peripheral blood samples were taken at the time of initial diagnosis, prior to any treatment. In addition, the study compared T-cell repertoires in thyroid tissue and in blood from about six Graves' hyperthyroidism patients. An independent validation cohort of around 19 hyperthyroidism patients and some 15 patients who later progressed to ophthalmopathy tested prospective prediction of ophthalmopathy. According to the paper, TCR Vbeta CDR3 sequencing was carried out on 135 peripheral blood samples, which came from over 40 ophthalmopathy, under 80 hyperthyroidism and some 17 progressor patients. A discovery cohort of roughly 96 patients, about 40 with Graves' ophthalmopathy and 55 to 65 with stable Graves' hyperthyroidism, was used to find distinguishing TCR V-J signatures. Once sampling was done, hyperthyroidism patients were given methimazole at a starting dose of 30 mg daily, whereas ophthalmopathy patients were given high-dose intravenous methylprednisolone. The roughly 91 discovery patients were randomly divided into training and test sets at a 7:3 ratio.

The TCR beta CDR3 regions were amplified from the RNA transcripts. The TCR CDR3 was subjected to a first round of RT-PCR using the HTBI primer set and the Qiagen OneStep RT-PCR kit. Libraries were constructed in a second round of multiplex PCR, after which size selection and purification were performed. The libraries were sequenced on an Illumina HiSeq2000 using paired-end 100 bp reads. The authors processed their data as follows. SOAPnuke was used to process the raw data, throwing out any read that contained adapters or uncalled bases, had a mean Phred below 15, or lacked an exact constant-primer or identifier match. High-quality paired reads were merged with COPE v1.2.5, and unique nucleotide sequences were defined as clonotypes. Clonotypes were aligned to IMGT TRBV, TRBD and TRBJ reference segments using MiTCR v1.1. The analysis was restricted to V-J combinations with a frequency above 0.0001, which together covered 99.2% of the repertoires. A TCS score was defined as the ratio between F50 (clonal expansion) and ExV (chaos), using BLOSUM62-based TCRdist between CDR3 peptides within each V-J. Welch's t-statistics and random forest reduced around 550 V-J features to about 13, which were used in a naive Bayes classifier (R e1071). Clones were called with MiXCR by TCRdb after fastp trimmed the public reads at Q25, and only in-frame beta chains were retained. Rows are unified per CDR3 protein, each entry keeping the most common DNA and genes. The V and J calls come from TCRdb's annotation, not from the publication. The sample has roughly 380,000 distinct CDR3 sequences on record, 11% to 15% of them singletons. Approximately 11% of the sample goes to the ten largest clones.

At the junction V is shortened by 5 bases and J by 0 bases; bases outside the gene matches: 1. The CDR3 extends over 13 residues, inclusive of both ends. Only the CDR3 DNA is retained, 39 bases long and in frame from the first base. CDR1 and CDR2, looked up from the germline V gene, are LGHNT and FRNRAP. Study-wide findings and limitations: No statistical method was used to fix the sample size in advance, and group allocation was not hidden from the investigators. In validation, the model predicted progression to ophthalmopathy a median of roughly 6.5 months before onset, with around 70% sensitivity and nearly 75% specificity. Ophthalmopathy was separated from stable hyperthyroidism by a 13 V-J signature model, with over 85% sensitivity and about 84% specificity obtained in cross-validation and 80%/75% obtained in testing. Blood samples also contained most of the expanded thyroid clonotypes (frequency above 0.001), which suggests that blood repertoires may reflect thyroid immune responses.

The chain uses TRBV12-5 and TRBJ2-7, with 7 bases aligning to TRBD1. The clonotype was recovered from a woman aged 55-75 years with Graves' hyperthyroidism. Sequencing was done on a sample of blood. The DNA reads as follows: TGTGCTAGTGGTACAGGGGACTCCTACGAGCAGTACCTC. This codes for CASGTGDSYEQYL.